This T cell receptor beta chain was captured in a study of blood T cell repertoires in COVID-19. V dropped 5 bases and J dropped 0; count of bases not matched to a gene: 6. Per the germline V gene, CDR1 is SQVTM and CDR2 is ANQGSEA. The CDR3 covers 15 residues. Original processing notes: Amplifying reference gene primers gave estimates of nucleated cell counts. The repertoire was sequenced with immunoSEQ multiplex PCR; TCRdb's copy has only in-frame clones and lacks some. V and J calls and clone size are as listed in that table; D and trimming were resolved from the DNA. The sample comprises just over 150,000 clones, 85% to 90% of which are singletons, and roughly 14% rests with the top ten.

Input material: peripheral blood. The rearrangement joins TRBV29-1 to TRBJ2-2; 7 bases line up with TRBD1. The origin of this receptor is a woman between 40 and 55 years old with acute or convalescent COVID-19. CDR3 DNA: TGCAGCGTTCGGATAGGGGGCGCGAACACCGGGGAGCTGTTTTTT. Translating gives CSVRIGGANTGELFF.